These 13 T cell receptor beta chains originate from one sample sequenced in a study of T cell responses to AZD1222 COVID-19 vaccine. Generated by immunoSEQ multiplex PCR, the TCRdb table keeps only in-frame clones and is missing some. The sample consists of 80,000 to 100,000 clones, approximately 83% of them appearing once. The source was peripheral blood, collected 28 days after the second AZD1222 dose. The origin of the receptors is an adult who received the AZD1222 COVID-19 vaccine.

The chain is built from TRBV4-1 and TRBJ2-2; possible D gene TRBD2, 5 bases. This CDR3 region has 17 residues. Trimming pared 0 bases from V and 2 bases from J, leaving 13 bases between. Germline V CDR1 and CDR2: MGHRA, YSYEKL. The CDR3 nucleotides read TGCGCCAGCAGCCAAGATCCCCCCGGGGTCAACACCGGGGAGCTGTTTTTT. The encoded protein is CASSQDPPGVNTGELFF.

This chain connects TRBV20-1 to TRBJ1-5; the match to TRBD1 covers 7 bases. J was trimmed by 3 bases and V by 3 bases; bases with no gene match: 5. CDR1 and CDR2 (germline): DFQATT, SNEGSKA (reference sequence). The CDR3 is 14 residues long. The chain's CDR3 is CSASSGQVNQPQHF. The CDR3 DNA is TGCAGTGCTAGTTCAGGACAGGTCAATCAGCCCCAGCATTTT.

This chain joins TRBV6-5 and TRBJ1-5; TRBD1 is a possible D gene (5 bases). Germline V lookup: CDR1 MNHEY, CDR2 SVGAGI. The CDR3 covers 15 residues. Trimming stripped 10 bases from V and 2 bases from J, with 18 bases between. Written as DNA, the CDR3 is TGTGCCACCCCGGGGGACCCTTGGGGCAATCAGCCCCAGCATTTT. It encodes CATPGDPWGNQPQHF.

V is TRBV30 and J is TRBJ1-2; TRBD1 is a possible D gene (6 bases). CDR3 length: 11 residues. Trimming stripped 1 base from V and 8 bases from J, with 8 bases between. Germline V gives CDR1 GTSNPN, CDR2 SVGIG (reference sequence). CDR3 sequence (DNA): TGTGCCTGGAGTGCCACAGGGGGCTACACCTTC. Translating it yields CAWSATGGYTF.

V and J are TRBV7-2 and TRBJ1-1; 7 nucleotides agree with TRBD1. The CDR3 loop spans 14 amino acids. Trimming took 0 bases from V and 3 from J; bases not matched to a gene: 1. Germline CDR1 SGHTA, CDR2 FQGNSA. The CDR3 loop reads CASSLAGTDTEAFF. In nucleotides, the CDR3 is TGTGCCAGCAGCTTAGCTGGGACAGACACTGAAGCTTTCTTT.

This clone was observed a single time. The V call is TRBV7-9, the J call TRBJ2-7, with 12 bases that match TRBD2. Losses at the gene ends were 5 bases for V and 5 bases for J; bases not matched to a gene: 4. The CDR3 is 14 amino acids. Germline lookup yields CDR1 SEHNR and CDR2 FQNEAQ (reference sequence). The CDR3 DNA reads TGTGCCAGCAGCGCTAGCGGGAGGGCCGACGAGCAGTACTTC. Translation gives CASSASGRADEQYF.

V gene TRBV27 combines with J gene TRBJ1-5; maybe TRBD1 (6 bases). The germline gives CDR1 MNHEY, CDR2 SMNVEV (reference sequence). The ends were cut back, 1 base at V and 2 bases at J, with 12 bases in the middle. The CDR3 runs 16 residues. The DNA for the CDR3 is TGTGCCAGCAGTTTATTAGGGGGGCAGGGCAATCAGCCCCAGCATTTT. As protein: CASSLLGGQGNQPQHF.

The chain recombines TRBV4-1 with TRBJ1-6; 7 nucleotides align to TRBD1. The V gene's germline CDR1 is MGHRA and CDR2 YSYEKL. Trimming cost V 1 base and J 0 bases; bases outside gene matches: 6. There are 18 residues in the CDR3. In DNA form, the CDR3 reads TGCGCCAGCAGCCAAGGTGCAGGGGGAAGCTCCTATAATTCACCCCTCCACTTT. Protein sequence: CASSQGAGGSSYNSPLHF.

The rearrangement uses TRBV7-2 and TRBJ2-3, with 7 bases fitting TRBD1. With V trimmed by 7 bases and J by 8 bases, 9 bases remained unmatched. The CDR3 is 13 amino acids. Germline loops: CDR1 SGHTA, CDR2 FQGNSA. The CDR3 DNA is TGTGCCAGCAACACAAACAGGGGTCGTACGCAGTATTTT. Translating gives CASNTNRGRTQYF.

This clone was seen only a few times. The rearrangement uses TRBV10-1 and TRBJ2-7; D is possibly TRBD2 (6 bases). This CDR3 is built from 12 residues. Germline lookup yields CDR1 WNHNN and CDR2 SYGVQD (reference sequence). Trimming took 3 bases from V and 7 from J, leaving 10 bases between them. The CDR3 DNA sequence: TGCGCCAGCAGTGACGGGAGTGGAGAGCAGTACTTC. Residues: CASSDGSGEQYF.

This clone showed up just once. This chain uses TRBV19 with TRBJ1-6, with D uncertain. Germline CDR1 LNHDA, CDR2 SQIVND (reference sequence). V was trimmed by 4 bases and J by 7 bases, leaving 17 bases between them. The CDR3 sequence is 16 residues long. The CDR3 reads CASSTNPRQENSPLHF. As DNA, the CDR3 is TGTGCCAGTAGTACCAACCCCCGGCAGGAGAATTCACCCCTCCACTTT.

The V and J genes are TRBV6-5 and TRBJ1-1, with D tentatively TRBD1 (5 bases). The length of the CDR3 is 16 residues. V lost 3 bases, J lost 0 bases, and 14 bases lay in between. The germline CDR1 and CDR2 sequences are MNHEY and SVGAGI. CDR3 nucleotides: TGTGCCAGCAGTTATCGCAGGGACGGCATGAACACTGAAGCTTTCTTT. It encodes CASSYRRDGMNTEAFF.

This sequence joins TRBV24-1 and TRBJ1-1, with TRBD1 matching over 7 bases. The CDR3 loop spans 14 amino acids. The V segment lost 4 bases and the J segment 4 bases; nucleotides outside the gene matches: 5. Germline CDR1 is KGHDR and CDR2 is SFDVKD. The CDR3 nucleotides are TGTGCCACCAGTGACACAGGGGAGGGCACTGAAGCTTTCTTT. It codes for CATSDTGEGTEAFF.